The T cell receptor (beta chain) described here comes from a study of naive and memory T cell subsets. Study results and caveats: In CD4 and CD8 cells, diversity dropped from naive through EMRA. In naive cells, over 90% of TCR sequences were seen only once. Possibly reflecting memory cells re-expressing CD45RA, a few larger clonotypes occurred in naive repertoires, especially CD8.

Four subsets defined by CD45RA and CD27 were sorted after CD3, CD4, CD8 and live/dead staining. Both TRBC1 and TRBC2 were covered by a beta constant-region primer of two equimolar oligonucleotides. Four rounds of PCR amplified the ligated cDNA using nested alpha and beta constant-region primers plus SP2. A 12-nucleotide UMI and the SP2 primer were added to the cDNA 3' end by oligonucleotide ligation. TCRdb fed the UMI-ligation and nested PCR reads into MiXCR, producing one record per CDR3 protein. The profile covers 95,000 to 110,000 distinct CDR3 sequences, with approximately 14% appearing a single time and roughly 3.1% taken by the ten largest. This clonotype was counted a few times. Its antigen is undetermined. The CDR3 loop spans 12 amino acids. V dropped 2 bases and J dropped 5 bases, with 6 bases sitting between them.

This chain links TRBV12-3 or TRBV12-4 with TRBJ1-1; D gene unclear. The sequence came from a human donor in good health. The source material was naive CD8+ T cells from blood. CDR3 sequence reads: CASSLLGTEAFF. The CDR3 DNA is TGTGCCAGCAGTTTATTGGGGACTGAAGCTTTCTTT.